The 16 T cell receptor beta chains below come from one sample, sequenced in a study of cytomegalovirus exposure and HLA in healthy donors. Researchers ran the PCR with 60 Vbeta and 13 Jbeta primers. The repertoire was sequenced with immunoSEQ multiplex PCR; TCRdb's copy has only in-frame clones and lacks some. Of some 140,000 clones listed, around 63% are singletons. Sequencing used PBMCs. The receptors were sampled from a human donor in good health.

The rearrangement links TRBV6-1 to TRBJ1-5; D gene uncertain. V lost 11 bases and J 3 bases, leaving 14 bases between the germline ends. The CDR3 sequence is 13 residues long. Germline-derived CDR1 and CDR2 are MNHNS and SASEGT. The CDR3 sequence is CAGGPMVNQPQHF. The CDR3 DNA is TGTGCCGGCGGGCCAATGGTCAATCAGCCCCAGCATTTT.

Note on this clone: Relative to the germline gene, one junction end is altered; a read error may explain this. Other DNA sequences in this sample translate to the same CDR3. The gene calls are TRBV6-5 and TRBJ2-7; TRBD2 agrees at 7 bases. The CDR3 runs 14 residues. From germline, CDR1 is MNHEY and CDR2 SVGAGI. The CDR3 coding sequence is TGTGCTAGCAGTTCACCTAGCGGTTCCTACGAGCAGTACTTC. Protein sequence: CASSSPSGSYEQYF.

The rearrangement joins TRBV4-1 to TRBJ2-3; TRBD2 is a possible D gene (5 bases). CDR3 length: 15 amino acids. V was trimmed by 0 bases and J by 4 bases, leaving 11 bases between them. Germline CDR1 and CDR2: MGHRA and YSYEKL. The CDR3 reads CASSQEGRSADTQYF. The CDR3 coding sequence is TGCGCCAGCAGCCAAGAGGGGAGAAGCGCAGATACGCAGTATTTT.

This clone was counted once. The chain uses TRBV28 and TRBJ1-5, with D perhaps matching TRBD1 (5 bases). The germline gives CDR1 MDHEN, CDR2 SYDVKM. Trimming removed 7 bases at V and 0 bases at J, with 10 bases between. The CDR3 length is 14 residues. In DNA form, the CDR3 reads TGTGCCAGCACCGGGGGAGATAGCAATCAGCCCCAGCATTTT. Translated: CASTGGDSNQPQHF. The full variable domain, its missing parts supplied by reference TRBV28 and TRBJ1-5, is DVKVTQSSRYLVKRTGEKVFLECVQDMDHENMFWYRQDPGLGLRLIYFSYDVKMKEKGDIPEGYSVSREKKERFSLILESASTNQTSMYLCASTGGDSNQPQHFGDGTRLSIL.

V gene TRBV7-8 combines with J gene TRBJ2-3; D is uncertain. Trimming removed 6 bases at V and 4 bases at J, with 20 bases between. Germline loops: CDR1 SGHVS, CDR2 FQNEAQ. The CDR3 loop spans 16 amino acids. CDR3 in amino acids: CASSLQLPTSADTQYF. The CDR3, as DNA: TGTGCCAGCAGTCTTCAACTACCAACGAGCGCAGATACGCAGTATTTT.

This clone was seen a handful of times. CDR3 in amino acids: CASSEGTRLTGELFF. The CDR3 coding sequence is TGTGCCAGTAGCGAGGGAACAAGGCTTACCGGGGAGCTGTTTTTT. The chain carries TRBV19 and TRBJ2-2; D perhaps matches TRBD2 (5 bases). Germline CDR1 LNHDA, CDR2 SQIVND (reference sequence). With 6 bases removed from V and 5 bases from J, the gap between germline ends came to 16 bases. The CDR3 runs to 15 residues.

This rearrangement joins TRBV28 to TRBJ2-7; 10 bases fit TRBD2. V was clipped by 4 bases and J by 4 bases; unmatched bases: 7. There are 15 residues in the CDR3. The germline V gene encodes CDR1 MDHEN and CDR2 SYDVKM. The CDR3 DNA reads TGTGCCAGCAGTTACTTGACTAGCGGGTTGTACGAGCAGTACTTC. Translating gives CASSYLTSGLYEQYF.

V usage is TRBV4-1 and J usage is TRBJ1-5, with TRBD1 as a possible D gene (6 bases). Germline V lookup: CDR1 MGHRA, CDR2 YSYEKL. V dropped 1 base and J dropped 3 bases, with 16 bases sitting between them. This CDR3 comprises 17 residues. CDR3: CASSQGGQGQNNQPQHF. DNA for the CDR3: TGCGCCAGCAGCCAAGGGGGGCAGGGACAAAACAATCAGCCCCAGCATTTT.

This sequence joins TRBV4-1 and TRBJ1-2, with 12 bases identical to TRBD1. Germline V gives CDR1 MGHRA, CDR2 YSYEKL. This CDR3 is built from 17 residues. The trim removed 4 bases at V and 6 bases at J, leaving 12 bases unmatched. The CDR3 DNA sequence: TGCGCCAGCAGCCGCCACACCGGGACAGGGGGCTTAGATGGCTACACCTTC. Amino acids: CASSRHTGTGGLDGYTF.

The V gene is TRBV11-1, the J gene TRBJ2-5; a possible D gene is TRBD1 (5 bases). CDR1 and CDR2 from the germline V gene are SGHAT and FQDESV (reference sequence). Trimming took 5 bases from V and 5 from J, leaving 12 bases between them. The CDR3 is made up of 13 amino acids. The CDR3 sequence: CASSKQGVETQYF. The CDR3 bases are TGTGCCAGCAGCAAACAAGGGGTGGAGACCCAGTACTTC.

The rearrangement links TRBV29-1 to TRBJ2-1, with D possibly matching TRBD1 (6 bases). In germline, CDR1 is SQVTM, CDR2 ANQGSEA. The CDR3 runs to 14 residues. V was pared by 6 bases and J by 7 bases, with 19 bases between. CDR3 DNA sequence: TGCAGCGTCGAGGGACACCCCGTAAGGAATGAGCAGTTCTTC. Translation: CSVEGHPVRNEQFF.

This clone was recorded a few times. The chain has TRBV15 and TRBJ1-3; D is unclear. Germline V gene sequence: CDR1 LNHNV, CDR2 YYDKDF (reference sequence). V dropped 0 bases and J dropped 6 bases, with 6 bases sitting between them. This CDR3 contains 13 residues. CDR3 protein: CATSREAENTIYF. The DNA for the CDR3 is TGTGCCACCAGCAGAGAGGCGGAAAACACCATATATTTT.

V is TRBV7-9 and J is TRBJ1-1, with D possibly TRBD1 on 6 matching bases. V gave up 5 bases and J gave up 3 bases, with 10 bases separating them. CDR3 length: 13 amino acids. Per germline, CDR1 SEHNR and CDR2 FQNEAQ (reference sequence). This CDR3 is CASSGGGYTEAFF. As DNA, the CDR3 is TGTGCCAGCAGCGGGGGCGGATACACTGAAGCTTTCTTT.

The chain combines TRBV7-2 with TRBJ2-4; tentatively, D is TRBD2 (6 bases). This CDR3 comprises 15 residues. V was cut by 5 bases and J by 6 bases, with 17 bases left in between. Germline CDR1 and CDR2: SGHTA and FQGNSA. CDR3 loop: CASSLRPSGVNIQYF. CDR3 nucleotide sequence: TGTGCCAGCAGCCTTAGACCATCGGGGGTAAACATTCAGTACTTC.

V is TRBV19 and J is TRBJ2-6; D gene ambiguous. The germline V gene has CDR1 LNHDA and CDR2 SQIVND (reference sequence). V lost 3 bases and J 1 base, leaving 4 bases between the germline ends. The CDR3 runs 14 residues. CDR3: CASSMSSGANVLTF. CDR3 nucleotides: TGTGCCAGTAGTATGAGTTCTGGGGCCAACGTCCTGACTTTC.

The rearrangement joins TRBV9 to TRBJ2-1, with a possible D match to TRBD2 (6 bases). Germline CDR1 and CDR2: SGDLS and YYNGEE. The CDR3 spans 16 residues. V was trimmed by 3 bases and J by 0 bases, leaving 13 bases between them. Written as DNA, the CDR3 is TGTGCCAGCAGCGCGTCTAGCGCGCCCTCCTACAATGAGCAGTTCTTC. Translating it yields CASSASSAPSYNEQFF.